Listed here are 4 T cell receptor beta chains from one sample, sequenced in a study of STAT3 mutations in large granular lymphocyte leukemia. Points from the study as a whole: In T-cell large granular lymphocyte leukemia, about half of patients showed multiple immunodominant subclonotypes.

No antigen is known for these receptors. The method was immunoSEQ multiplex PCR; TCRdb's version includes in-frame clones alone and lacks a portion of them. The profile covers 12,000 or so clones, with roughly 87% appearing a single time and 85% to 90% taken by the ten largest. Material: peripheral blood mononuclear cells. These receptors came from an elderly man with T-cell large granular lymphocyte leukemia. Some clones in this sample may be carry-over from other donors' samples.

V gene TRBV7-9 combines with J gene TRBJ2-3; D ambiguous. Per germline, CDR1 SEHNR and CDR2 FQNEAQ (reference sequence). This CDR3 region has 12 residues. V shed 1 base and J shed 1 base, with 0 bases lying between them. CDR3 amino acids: CASSLGTDTQYF. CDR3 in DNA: TGTGCCAGCAGCTTAGGCACAGATACGCAGTATTTT.

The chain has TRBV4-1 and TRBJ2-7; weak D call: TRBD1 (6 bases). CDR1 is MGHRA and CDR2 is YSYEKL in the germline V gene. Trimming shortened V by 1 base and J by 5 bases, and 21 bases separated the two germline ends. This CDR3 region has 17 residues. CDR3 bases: TGCGCCAGCAGCCAAGGTCTTTGGTTCAGGGGCGGCGACGAGCAGTACTTC. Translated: CASSQGLWFRGGDEQYF.

CDR3 in amino acids: CASRPGGAGANVLTF. CDR3 nucleotide sequence: TGTGCCAGCAGGCCTGGGGGGGCTGGGGCCAACGTCCTGACTTTC. The gene calls are TRBV6-6 and TRBJ2-6; 7 nucleotides match TRBD2. The germline CDR1 and CDR2 sequences are MNHNY and SVGAGI (reference sequence). CDR3 length: 15 amino acids. Losses at the gene ends were 6 bases for V and 2 bases for J; bases not matched to a gene: 4.

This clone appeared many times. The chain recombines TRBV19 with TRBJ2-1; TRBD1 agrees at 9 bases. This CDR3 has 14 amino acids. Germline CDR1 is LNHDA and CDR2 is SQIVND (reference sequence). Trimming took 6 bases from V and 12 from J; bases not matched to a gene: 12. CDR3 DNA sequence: TGTGCCAGTAGGACCGGGACAGGGCTGGGTGTGCAGTTCTTC. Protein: CASRTGTGLGVQFF.